What follows are 21 T cell receptor beta chains derived from one specimen sequenced in a study of blood T cell repertoires in COVID-19. Clones were sequenced by immunoSEQ multiplex PCR, and TCRdb holds only the in-frame ones, with some missing. The sample lists around 230,000 clones; roughly 88% were seen once. Sequenced input: PBMCs or T cells enriched from blood (not recorded which). These TCRs come from a woman aged 40 to 50 with acute COVID-19.

The chain uses TRBV5-1 and TRBJ2-1, with D possibly matching TRBD2 (7 bases). V dropped 4 bases and J dropped 6 bases, with 14 bases sitting between them. Germline assignment: CDR1 SGHRS and CDR2 YFSETQ. The CDR3 consists of 14 residues. The CDR3 bases are TGCGCCAGCAGCCGGGGGGCGGGCCCCAATGAGCAGTTCTTC. It encodes CASSRGAGPNEQFF.

The chain couples TRBV9 to TRBJ1-1; D gene unclear. The germline gives CDR1 SGDLS, CDR2 YYNGEE. The V and J ends lost 0 bases and 6 bases respectively, with 15 bases between them. The CDR3 runs 15 residues. DNA of the CDR3: TGTGCCAGCAGCGTAGAGGGCAGGCGGGTCGCTGAAGCTTTCTTT. Translated: CASSVEGRRVAEAFF. The full variable domain, with the rest looked up from reference TRBV9 and TRBJ1-1, is DSGVTQTPKHLITATGQRVTLRCSPRSGDLSVYWYQQSLDQGLQFLIQYYNGEERAKGNILERFSAQQFPDLHSELNLSSLELGDSALYFCASSVEGRRVAEAFFGQGTRLTVV.

The rearrangement joins TRBV10-2 to TRBJ2-1; 10 bases map to TRBD1. Germline V lookup: CDR1 WSHSY, CDR2 SAAADI. Unmatched junction bases numbered 8, after V lost 3 bases and J lost 9 bases. The CDR3 extends over 15 amino acids. CDR3 sequence reads: CASSDRDRGRGEQFF. CDR3 coding DNA: TGCGCCAGCAGTGACCGGGACAGGGGACGAGGTGAGCAGTTCTTC.

This clone was recorded only once. The V and J genes are TRBV3-1 (or the pseudogene TRBV3-2) and TRBJ1-6; 11 nucleotides line up with TRBD1. V was clipped by 6 bases and J by 0 bases; unmatched bases: 13. The CDR3 is made up of 20 amino acids. Germline V gene data show CDR1 as LGHDT and CDR2 as YNNKEL (reference sequence). CDR3 DNA sequence: TGTGCCAGCAGACCCACCGGGACAGGGGGAAGGTACTCCTATAATTCACCCCTCCACTTT. Its protein is CASRPTGTGGRYSYNSPLHF.

The chain combines TRBV19 with TRBJ1-5, with TRBD1 matching 8 bases. Germline loops: CDR1 LNHDA, CDR2 SQIVND (reference sequence). CDR3 length equals 15 residues. With 5 bases clipped from V and 2 bases from J, the junction kept 5 bases outside the gene matches. This CDR3 reads CASSLMTGGNQPQHF. In nucleotides, the CDR3 is TGTGCCAGTAGTCTGATGACAGGGGGCAATCAGCCCCAGCATTTT. Supplemented by reference TRBV19 and TRBJ1-5, the full variable domain reads DGGITQSPKYLFRKEGQNVTLSCEQNLNHDAMYWYRQDPGQGLRLIYYSQIVNDFQKGDIAEGYSVSREKKESFPLTVTSAQKNPTAFYLCASSLMTGGNQPQHFGDGTRLSIL.

The chain uses TRBV7-2 and TRBJ2-1; 7 bases map to TRBD2. The CDR3 spans 15 residues. With 2 bases clipped from V and 7 bases from J, the junction kept 8 bases outside the gene matches. Germline values: CDR1 SGHTA, CDR2 FQGNSA. This CDR3 is CASSLPGRTTNEQFF. CDR3 nucleotide sequence: TGTGCCAGCAGCTTACCCGGGAGGACTACAAATGAGCAGTTCTTC. Based on the CDR3 plus reference TRBV7-2 and TRBJ2-1, the full variable domain is GAGVSQSPSNKVTEKGKDVELRCDPISGHTALYWYRQSLGQGLEFLIYFQGNSAPDKSGLPSDRFSAERTGGSVSTLTIQRTQQEDSAVYLCASSLPGRTTNEQFFGPGTRLTVL.

The V gene is TRBV19, the J gene TRBJ2-7, with 9 bases lining up with TRBD1. The germline gives CDR1 LNHDA, CDR2 SQIVND (reference sequence). The CDR3 consists of 14 residues. V shed 8 bases, J shed 0 bases, and the junction held 5 bases outside the gene matches. DNA of the CDR3: TGTGCCAGTCGAATGACAGGGGGCTCCTACGAGCAGTACTTC. It specifies CASRMTGGSYEQYF.

The chain carries TRBV5-4 and TRBJ1-6; 8 bases are a match to TRBD1. CDR1 is SGHNT and CDR2 is YYREEE in the germline V gene (reference sequence). J lost 7 bases, V lost 0 bases, and 3 bases had no gene match. This CDR3 region has 15 residues. In DNA form, the CDR3 reads TGTGCCAGCAGCTTGGTTAGGACAGGGAATTCACCCCTCCACTTT. This gives the protein CASSLVRTGNSPLHF.

In this sample, this clone turned up a few times. The genes are TRBV18 and TRBJ2-2; 9 nucleotides line up with TRBD1. CDR1 is KGHSH, CDR2 LQKENI, per germline. V trimming: 3 bases; J trimming: 1 base; junction bases outside the gene matches: 6. The CDR3 covers 17 residues. CDR3 sequence (DNA): TGTGCCAGCTCACCGCGGGGGACAGGGAGGAACACCGGGGAGCTGTTTTTT. It yields the protein CASSPRGTGRNTGELFF.

The V and J genes are TRBV6-5 and TRBJ2-3; D unclear. V lost 7 bases and J 3 bases, leaving 11 bases between the germline ends. CDR1 and CDR2 from the germline V gene are MNHEY and SVGAGI. The CDR3 totals 13 residues. The CDR3 coding sequence is TGTGCCAGCACAGCGCCTGGGACAGATACGCAGTATTTT. Translated, it gives CASTAPGTDTQYF.

The chain recombines TRBV6-4 with TRBJ2-3; TRBD2 is a possible D gene (6 bases). Germline-derived CDR1 and CDR2 are MRHNA and SNTAGT. Between the trimmed V and J ends, which lost 6 bases and 2 bases, there was a span of 9 bases. CDR3 length: 13 residues. The CDR3 region is CASRGGLTDTQYF. CDR3 DNA: TGTGCCAGCAGGGGGGGACTCACAGATACGCAGTATTTT.

The chain employs TRBV2 and TRBJ2-5; D possibly corresponds to TRBD2 (6 bases). The germline gives CDR1 SNHLY, CDR2 FYNNEI. The CDR3 length is 14 residues. The V end lost 7 bases, the J end lost 5 bases, and 17 bases lay between the germline ends. The CDR3 protein is CASMFGRAGETQYF. DNA for the CDR3: TGTGCCAGCATGTTTGGGCGGGCGGGGGAGACCCAGTACTTC.

The CDR3 region is CASSLGGGSQETQYF. The CDR3 bases are TGCGCCAGCAGCCTCGGGGGCGGGAGTCAAGAGACCCAGTACTTC. The chain is built from TRBV4-3 and TRBJ2-5; D is possibly TRBD2 (7 bases). Germline CDR1 LGHNA, CDR2 YSLEER. The CDR3 has 15 amino acids. The germline V and J ends were trimmed by 4 bases and 2 bases, with 14 bases remaining between them.

The chain recombines TRBV18 with TRBJ2-3; D not certain. CDR1 and CDR2 from the germline V gene are KGHSH and LQKENI. This CDR3 comprises 12 residues. The V and J ends lost 5 bases and 5 bases respectively, with 8 bases between them. DNA of the CDR3: TGTGCCAGCTCATCCCTAGGAGATACGCAGTATTTT. The encoded protein is CASSSLGDTQYF.

The J gene is TRBJ2-3, the V gene TRBV14, with TRBD2 matching 10 bases. V was clipped by 0 bases and J by 11 bases; unmatched bases: 2. The CDR3 is 13 residues long. Per germline, CDR1 SGHDN and CDR2 FVKESK. The CDR3 DNA reads TGTGCCAGCAGCCAAGAAGTAGCGGGAGGGCAGTATTTT. It yields the protein CASSQEVAGGQYF.

This chain links TRBV15 with TRBJ1-2; TRBD1 might be the D (5 bases). The CDR3 has 14 residues. Germline-derived CDR1 and CDR2 are LNHNV and YYDKDF (reference sequence). Trimming shortened V by 0 bases and J by 8 bases, and 13 bases separated the two germline ends. The CDR3 sequence: CATSREAGPWGYTF. For the CDR3, the DNA is TGTGCCACCAGCAGAGAGGCAGGGCCGTGGGGCTACACCTTC.

The chain couples TRBV9 to TRBJ1-5, with unresolved D. CDR1 is SGDLS and CDR2 is YYNGEE in the germline V gene. V shed 5 bases and J shed 0 bases, with 9 bases lying between them. The CDR3 length is 14 residues. The CDR3 sequence is CASSEHNSNQPQHF. CDR3 coding DNA: TGTGCCAGCAGTGAACACAATAGCAATCAGCCCCAGCATTTT.

This chain links TRBV30 with TRBJ1-6; TRBD1 agrees at 8 bases. Germline V lookup: CDR1 GTSNPN, CDR2 SVGIG (reference sequence). The V gene end was trimmed by 5 bases and the J gene end by 8 bases; junction bases not matched to a gene: 5. There are 13 residues in the CDR3. The CDR3 sequence: CAWATGGDSPLHF. CDR3 bases: TGTGCCTGGGCCACAGGGGGAGATTCACCCCTCCACTTT.

The chain is built from TRBV10-3 and TRBJ1-2, with a possible D match to TRBD1 (5 bases). Per germline, CDR1 ENHRY and CDR2 SYGVKD. Trimming left V 11 bases short and J 6 bases short, with 25 bases between. The CDR3 runs to 15 residues. The DNA of the CDR3 is TGTGCCGTGCACCTGGCAGGGTCATCGGGCGATGGCTACACCTTC. Translated: CAVHLAGSSGDGYTF.

This clone is a singleton in its sample. The chain carries TRBV5-5 and TRBJ2-3; no clear D. The germline CDR1 and CDR2 sequences are SGHKS and YYEKEE (reference sequence). This CDR3 region has 14 residues. V was clipped by 1 base and J by 4 bases, with 10 bases between them. The CDR3 loop reads CASSLIRGADTQYF. CDR3 sequence (DNA): TGTGCCAGCAGCTTGATTAGAGGTGCAGATACGCAGTATTTT.

The CDR3 reads CASSGPWTGVSYEQYF. Written as DNA, the CDR3 is TGTGCCAGCAGCGGACCTTGGACAGGGGTTTCCTACGAGCAGTACTTC. V usage is TRBV9 and J usage is TRBJ2-7, with 9 bases identical to TRBD1. Trimming cost V 3 bases and J 1 base; bases outside gene matches: 8. CDR3 length: 16 residues. The V gene's germline CDR1 is SGDLS and CDR2 YYNGEE.